These T cell receptor beta chains were read from a single sample in a study of T cells in Graves' hyperthyroidism and ophthalmopathy. TCRdb itself ran the multiplex PCR reads through MiXCR, one entry per CDR3 protein. Altogether 500,000 to 750,000 distinct CDR3 sequences are present, 15% to 17% being singletons, with the ten largest covering around 7.3%. Source material: blood. The origin of the receptors is a woman aged 25-40 years with Graves' hyperthyroidism. CDR3s include the opening cysteine and the closing phenylalanine or tryptophan. Clone size is stated in some rows and not others, as once, few, many or a class when expanded.

j_gene,abundance,v_gene,CDR3aa
TRBJ2-5,-,TRBV4-1,CASSQTGLAGETQYF
TRBJ2-2,few,TRBV29-1,CSGLAGGAGELFF
TRBJ2-7,many,TRBV20-1,CSANGGRVGYEQYF
TRBJ1-1,many,TRBV11-2,CASSLDLGRLNTEAFF
TRBJ1-2,many,TRBV12-3/TRBV12-4,CASSLSVRGRIDYGYTF
TRBJ2-2,few,TRBV6-1,CASNTGGGGELFF
TRBJ2-7,many,TRBV7-2,CASSLRAGGHYEQYF
TRBJ2-1,few,TRBV20-1,CSAIGLESSYNEQFF
TRBJ2-2,few,TRBV24-1,CATSDSDRGDTGELFF
TRBJ1-3,many,TRBV11-3,CASSILTGFTGNTIYF
TRBJ2-7,many,TRBV6-2/TRBV6-3,CASSYSPGQGGEQYF
TRBJ1-2,few,TRBV28,CASSFQGAKGSYTF
TRBJ2-1,many,TRBV7-9,CASSLGVSKFF
TRBJ1-5,many,TRBV20-1,CSARDSGTDQPQHF
TRBJ2-5,many,TRBV11-3,CASSALVGETQYF
TRBJ2-2,many,TRBV5-1,CASSSSLVPGSGELFF
TRBJ2-2,many,TRBV18,CASSRGTNTGELFF
TRBJ2-3,few,TRBV27,CASSLIQGGTSTDTQYF
TRBJ1-3,few,TRBV28,CASSFGSSGNTIYF
TRBJ2-5,-,TRBV29-1,CSAGTTGLVQETQYF
TRBJ2-7,many,TRBV5-1,CASSLAAGVGGYEQYF
TRBJ2-1,many,TRBV6-2/TRBV6-3,CASSYTGQIHEQFF
TRBJ1-1,many,TRBV3-1,CASSQNAGPHLNTEAFF
TRBJ2-1,few,TRBV6-2/TRBV6-3,CASSYWTPDEQFF
TRBJ1-4,-,TRBV20-1,CSARSQGLGKLFF
TRBJ1-1,many,TRBV3-1,CASSWDRGTEAFF
TRBJ2-3,many,TRBV20-1,CSATLDTQYF
TRBJ2-1,many,TRBV11-2,CASSPYSGGEQFF
TRBJ1-6,-,TRBV30,CAWSVQGAYSPLHF
TRBJ2-3,many,TRBV7-3,CASSPTGVRTDTQYF
TRBJ1-5,many,TRBV12-3/TRBV12-4,CASSTRTGFNQPQHF
TRBJ2-6,many,TRBV10-3,CALGGRGVNSGANVLTF
TRBJ2-1,-,TRBV20-1,CSASLGDEQFF
TRBJ2-5,many,TRBV27,CASSPQTDYQETQYF
TRBJ1-1,-,TRBV19,CASSMVGTRTFTEAFF
TRBJ2-2,few,TRBV9,CASSVLDSPNTGELFF
TRBJ2-5,few,TRBV4-1,CASSQVISGEWGKETQYF
TRBJ1-1,many,TRBV12-3/TRBV12-4,CASTPGVTEAFF
TRBJ2-7,-,TRBV24-1,CATSTRSSYEQYF
TRBJ2-7,many,TRBV6-1,CASNPGGLRGAGEQYF
TRBJ2-2,few,TRBV10-1,CASSGLPAGELFF
TRBJ2-5,many,TRBV7-2,CASSPGGSYWETQYF
TRBJ2-7,many,TRBV7-2,CASSLAGGVISYEQYF
TRBJ1-4,many,TRBV3-1,CASSRPPGTGREKLFF
TRBJ1-2,many,TRBV2,CASSATFGNGYTF
TRBJ2-2,many,TRBV7-2,CASSLSPNRNTGELFF
TRBJ2-4,many,TRBV2,CASSLRLAGGQNIQYF
TRBJ2-2,-,TRBV5-5,CASSPLSPDRGNTGELFF
TRBJ1-1,-,TRBV4-2,CASSQGTGITFF
TRBJ2-4,few,TRBV5-1,CASSLGGIDKNIQYF
TRBJ2-3,few,TRBV29-1,CSVEDERGESADTQYF
TRBJ2-5,many,TRBV28,CASRIPGQGQAKQYF
TRBJ1-2,-,TRBV5-5,CASSLALVTGYGYTF
TRBJ2-2,few,TRBV15,CATSRGSAGNTGELFF
TRBJ1-2,many,TRBV6-5,CASSYLDRGPSRSGYTF
TRBJ1-5,many,TRBV6-1,CASSREGTGVNSNQPQHF
TRBJ2-3,many,TRBV24-1,CATSDATSGRSTDTQYF